Described below is a single TCR beta chain sequence and its context. Its antigen is as yet unknown. Profiled with immunoSEQ multiplex PCR; TCRdb holds only in-frame clones, not every one. The repertoire includes some 350,000 clones, 67% of them detected once, and roughly 6% sits in the top ten. Germline V lookup: CDR1 KGHSH, CDR2 LQKENI. The CDR3 spans 13 residues. Trimming removed 0 bases at V and 7 bases at J, with 9 bases between. This specimen belongs to a study of cytotoxic CD8 clonotypes in ibrutinib-treated CLL. Study background: After a median of almost 70 months, roughly 14 patients stayed remitted and roughly 12 progressed; responses had been partial in 24 and complete in 2. Response material was collected after a median approximately 12 months of treatment, range 6 to 36.

Findings of the study overall: Rare overall, public clonotypes shrank or held steady under therapy. Ibrutinib response saw clonality rise, and progression saw it return toward baseline.

The TCR originated in a human donor with chronic lymphocytic leukemia. The starting material was PBMCs, obtained after 36 months of ibrutinib treatment. The chain recombines TRBV18 with TRBJ1-2; possible D gene TRBD1, 5 bases. This chain's CDR3 is CASSPPGRSGYTF. The CDR3 DNA reads as TGTGCCAGCTCACCACCGGGGCGGAGTGGCTACACCTTC.